This T cell receptor beta chain was sequenced during a study of blood T cell repertoires in COVID-19 (dated by TCRdb to about 2020). Background on the whole study: Collaborator samples came from the United States, Italy and Spain and covered acute and convalescent phases of COVID-19. The samples were drawn from the first 160 participants of the ongoing ImmuneRACE study and from roughly 1,300 subjects provided by 6 global collaborators. A de-identified subject ID, COVID-19 status, age in years and sex were almost always included in the sample metadata. The prospective study material was composed of cDNA or gDNA derived from T cells, B-cell-depleted T cells, or PBMCs. Deeply sampled blood TCRbeta repertoires from subjects exposed to, actively infected with, or recovered from COVID-19 were included in the dataset. The repertoires were released in a freely available public database meant as a resource for research on the immune response to SARS-CoV-2. Where available, HLA class I and class II types were taken from metadata supplied by the sample provider and were not determined by assay-based typing. Study-wide conclusions, independent of this receptor: The amount of clinical and demographic metadata varied by source and participant and was provided uncurated.

TCRbeta CDR3 regions were amplified from genomic DNA using the immunoSEQ Assay, a bias-controlled multiplex PCR. As for the original processing: Nucleated cell counts per sample were estimated from amplification of reference gene primers within the assay. To quantify the absolute abundance of each unique TCRbeta CDR3 rearrangement, sequence reads were collapsed and filtered. For each sample, productive Simpson clonality was calculated as the square root of Simpson's diversity index over productive rearrangements. The table was pulled from immuneACCESS by TCRdb, which kept in-frame rearrangements only. Such tables lose some clones; where checked, under half of the loss comes from unresolved V genes, and the rest has no known cause. The DNA gave D and trimming, while V, J and clone size come from that table. This sample gives some 180,000 clones in total; less than 80% of them show up just once. The ten largest clonotypes hold about 13% of the sample.

Spanning cysteine to phenylalanine, the CDR3 consists of 16 amino acids. Only the CDR3 DNA stays, 48 bases, in frame from base 1. A second Seattle source provided samples from volunteer blood donors who had recovered from COVID-19. The collaborating institutions used their own protocols to collect whole blood in K2EDTA tubes. For TCRbeta analysis, collaborator samples were shipped as frozen whole blood, as isolated PBMCs, or as DNA extracted from either sample type. On this clone: Its target antigen remains unknown. Base-call qualities are not available, and no considerably larger clone is one nucleotide away.

Recombination linked TRBV21-1 to TRBJ2-1; the table names TRBD1, a call not compared with the DNA. TRBV21-1 represents a pseudogene. The clonotype originates from a man aged 45-65 years who had recovered from COVID-19. The specimen was peripheral blood. The base sequence is TGTGCCAGCAGCACTGAACAGGGGGTCCCATACAATGAGCAGTTCTTC. Its amino acids are CASSTEQGVPYNEQFF.